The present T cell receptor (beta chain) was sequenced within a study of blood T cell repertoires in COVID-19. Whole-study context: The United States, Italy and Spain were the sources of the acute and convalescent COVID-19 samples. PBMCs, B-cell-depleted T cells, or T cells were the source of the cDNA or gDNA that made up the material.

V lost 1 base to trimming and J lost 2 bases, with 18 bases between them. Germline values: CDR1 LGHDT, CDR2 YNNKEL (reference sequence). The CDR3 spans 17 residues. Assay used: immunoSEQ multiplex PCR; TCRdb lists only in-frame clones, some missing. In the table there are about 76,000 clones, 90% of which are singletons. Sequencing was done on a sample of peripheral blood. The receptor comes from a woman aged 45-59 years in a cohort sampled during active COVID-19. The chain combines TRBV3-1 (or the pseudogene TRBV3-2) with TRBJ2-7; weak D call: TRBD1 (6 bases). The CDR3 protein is CASSQARTGMVPYEQYF. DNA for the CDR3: TGTGCCAGCAGCCAAGCCCGTACAGGGATGGTCCCCTACGAGCAGTACTTC.